This TCR beta chain was recorded in a study of blood T cells in healthy people across ages. Germline loops: CDR1 MDHEN, CDR2 SYDVKM. This CDR3 is built from 15 residues. Trimming pared 2 bases from V and 2 bases from J, leaving 13 bases between. Each donor's blood draw was roughly 9.8 milliliters of peripheral blood. Using a J-beta primer mix together with a sample-barcoded 5' primer, a second PCR was run for roughly 7 to 12 cycles. Carrying 12 random nucleotides, a template-switch adaptor labeled each individual cDNA molecule. TCRdb re-analysed the 5' RACE reads in MiXCR, keeping a single row per CDR3 protein. This sample has about 800,000 distinct CDR3 sequences; over 45% occur once, and the top ten carry around 22%.

The sequenced sample consisted of blood. J is TRBJ2-7 and V is TRBV28, with a tentative D call TRBD1 (5 bases). The receptor was isolated from a man aged 30 to 39 in good health. The CDR3 protein is CASSLEAGPPYEQYF. As DNA, the CDR3 is TGTGCCAGCAGTTTAGAGGCAGGGCCACCCTACGAGCAGTACTTC.